This entry lists 21 T cell receptor beta chains sequenced from one sample in a study of blood T cell repertoires in COVID-19. The assay was immunoSEQ multiplex PCR, and TCRdb's table has in-frame clones only and misses some. The table shows about 64,000 clones, with roughly four fifths occurring only once. The sample taken for sequencing was peripheral blood. These receptors were taken from a human donor in a cohort sampled during active COVID-19.

This clone was seen only once. J is TRBJ2-5 and V is TRBV3-1 (or the pseudogene TRBV3-2), with 10 positions matching TRBD2. This CDR3 contains 14 residues. J was trimmed by 2 bases and V by 4 bases; bases with no gene match: 1. Germline lookup yields CDR1 LGHDT and CDR2 YNNKEL (reference sequence). CDR3 loop: CASSRTSGQETQYF. In DNA, the CDR3 is TGTGCCAGCAGCCGGACTAGCGGTCAAGAGACCCAGTACTTC.

Here the CDR3 DNA reads TGTGCCAGTAGTATAGCCCCTAACACCGGGGAGCTGTTTTTT. Translation gives CASSIAPNTGELFF. The chain employs TRBV19 and TRBJ2-2; D gene unclear. V was shortened by 1 base and J by 2 bases, with 5 bases between the two germline ends. In germline, CDR1 is LNHDA, CDR2 SQIVND (reference sequence). The CDR3 has 14 amino acids.

This rearrangement joins TRBV20-1 to TRBJ1-1; maybe TRBD1 (5 bases). Deletions cut 6 bases from V and 3 bases from J, with 17 bases between. The CDR3 extends over 14 amino acids. Germline CDR1 is DFQATT and CDR2 is SNEGSKA (reference sequence). The CDR3 coding sequence is TGCAGTGCCAGTGACAGACTAAGGGACACTGAAGCTTTCTTT. This sequence encodes CSASDRLRDTEAFF.

CDR3 sequence: CASSLERNEQFF. Written as DNA, the CDR3 is TGCGCCAGCAGCTTAGAACGGAATGAGCAGTTCTTC. The rearrangement joins TRBV5-1 to TRBJ2-1; no definite D call. CDR3 length: 12 amino acids. Germline CDR1 reads SGHRS; CDR2 reads YFSETQ. V was clipped by 2 bases and J by 7 bases, with 7 bases between them.

This clone was observed a handful of times. The CDR3 DNA reads as TGTGCCACCAGCACTGACAGCCCTAAACCCTACGAGCAGTACGTC. It encodes CATSTDSPKPYEQYV. V and J are TRBV15 and TRBJ2-7, with a tentative D call TRBD1 (5 bases). The germline CDR1 and CDR2 sequences are LNHNV and YYDKDF (reference sequence). Deletions cut 4 bases from V and 2 bases from J, with 15 bases between. The CDR3 extends over 15 amino acids.

The chain joins TRBV19 to TRBJ1-1; TRBD1 matches 7 bases. The CDR3 consists of 14 residues. V trimming: 3 bases; J trimming: 2 bases; junction bases outside the gene matches: 3. Per the germline V gene, CDR1 is LNHDA and CDR2 is SQIVND (reference sequence). Here the CDR3 DNA reads TGTGCCAGTAGTATGGACAGGACTAACACTGAAGCTTTCTTT. Protein sequence: CASSMDRTNTEAFF.

This chain links TRBV7-9 with TRBJ2-1; 8 positions agree with TRBD1. Germline CDR1 is SEHNR and CDR2 is FQNEAQ (reference sequence). V gave up 1 base and J gave up 3 bases; unmatched junction bases: 5. The CDR3 length is 16 residues. CDR3 amino acids: CASSLGTGSDYNEQFF. The CDR3 region has the DNA TGTGCCAGCAGCTTAGGGACAGGGAGCGACTACAATGAGCAGTTCTTC.

This sequence joins TRBV28 and TRBJ2-3; 10 bases match TRBD2. Germline CDR1 reads MDHEN; CDR2 reads SYDVKM. The CDR3 loop spans 18 amino acids. With 4 bases clipped from V and 1 base from J, the junction kept 11 bases outside the gene matches. Here the CDR3 reads CASSSVSGAGGGTDTQYF. In DNA, the CDR3 is TGTGCCAGCAGTTCCGTAAGCGGAGCGGGGGGGGGCACAGATACGCAGTATTTT.

The rearrangement uses TRBV6-5 and TRBJ2-1; 7 bases agree with TRBD1. CDR1 is MNHEY and CDR2 is SVGAGI in the germline V gene. Trimming cost V 6 bases and J 4 bases; bases outside gene matches: 9. CDR3 size: 15 residues. Here the CDR3 reads CASSQTGVGYNEQFF. The CDR3 coding sequence is TGTGCCAGCAGCCAAACAGGGGTTGGGTACAATGAGCAGTTCTTC.

This sequence joins TRBV3-1 (or the pseudogene TRBV3-2) and TRBJ1-3, with TRBD1 as a possible D gene (5 bases). The CDR3 contains 15 residues. Germline CDR1 LGHDT, CDR2 YNNKEL (reference sequence). The ends were cut back, 0 bases at V and 4 bases at J, with 10 bases in the middle. In DNA, the CDR3 is TGTGCCAGCAGCCAAGAACAGGTATCGGGAAACACCATATATTTT. Translated: CASSQEQVSGNTIYF.

This sequence joins TRBV18 and TRBJ1-5; D perhaps matches TRBD1 (6 bases). V dropped 3 bases and J dropped 6 bases, with 18 bases sitting between them. This CDR3 spans 16 amino acids. In germline, CDR1 is KGHSH, CDR2 LQKENI. The CDR3 DNA sequence: TGTGCCAGCTCACCCGGCGGGGGCGCATCTGGTCAGCCCCAGCATTTT. Translating it yields CASSPGGGASGQPQHF.

This clone has only one observation. The rearrangement links TRBV5-4 to TRBJ1-2; the match to TRBD1 covers 9 bases. V shed 5 bases and J 13 bases; nucleotides not matched to a gene: 21. This CDR3 has 16 amino acids. Per the germline V gene, CDR1 is SGHNT and CDR2 is YYREEE (reference sequence). The CDR3 DNA reads as TGTGCCAGCAGTGACACCTTACGGGACAGGGACCTTCAGGGCACCTTC. Its protein is CASSDTLRDRDLQGTF.

The rearrangement uses TRBV6-5 and TRBJ2-6, with a tentative D call TRBD1 (6 bases). Germline V lookup: CDR1 MNHEY, CDR2 SVGAGI. V was pared by 7 bases and J by 4 bases, with 14 bases between. This CDR3 contains 15 residues. The CDR3 region has the DNA TGTGCCAGCACCCCACAGGGTCCAGGGGCCAACGTCCTGACTTTC. Protein sequence: CASTPQGPGANVLTF.

The rearrangement links TRBV28 to TRBJ2-1, with D possibly being TRBD1 (6 bases). Germline V lookup: CDR1 MDHEN, CDR2 SYDVKM. The ends were cut back, 5 bases at V and 8 bases at J, with 10 bases in the middle. The CDR3 has 12 amino acids. Here the CDR3 DNA reads TGTGCCAGCAGTCCTACAGGGTATGAGCAGTTCTTC. It codes for CASSPTGYEQFF.

The V gene is TRBV25-1, the J gene TRBJ1-2, with a possible D match to TRBD1 (6 bases). CDR3 length equals 12 residues. CDR1 is MGHDK, CDR2 SYGVNS, per germline. Trimming removed 3 bases from V and 7 bases from J, with 9 bases in between. In DNA form, the CDR3 reads TGTGCCAGCAGTGAGGGAGGGGGTGGCTACACCTTC. This translates into CASSEGGGGYTF.

This clone came up once. The genes are TRBV9 and TRBJ1-3; D is unclear. The germline V and J ends were trimmed by 4 bases and 4 bases, with 12 bases remaining between them. CDR1 and CDR2 from the germline V gene are SGDLS and YYNGEE. The CDR3 contains 14 residues. The CDR3 region is CASSRQMSGNTIYF. The CDR3 nucleotides read TGTGCCAGCAGCAGACAAATGAGCGGAAACACCATATATTTT.

The V call is TRBV2, the J call TRBJ1-5; TRBD1 matches 10 bases. The J segment lost 2 bases and the V segment lost 4 bases, leaving 5 bases of the junction unmatched. Germline CDR1 SNHLY, CDR2 FYNNEI. The CDR3 totals 16 residues. Here the CDR3 reads CASSGQGANRNQPQHF. For the CDR3, the DNA is TGTGCCAGCAGTGGACAGGGGGCGAACCGCAATCAGCCCCAGCATTTT.

A single count supports this clone. The chain carries TRBV5-6 and TRBJ2-3, with unresolved D. The CDR3 contains 12 residues. CDR1 and CDR2 from the germline V gene are SGHDT and YYEEEE. V was clipped by 3 bases and J by 6 bases, with 8 bases between them. DNA of the CDR3: TGTGCCAGCAGCTGGCTCGGGGATACGCAGTATTTT. Encoded protein: CASSWLGDTQYF.

This clone was counted between two and nine times. The chain has TRBV3-1 (or the pseudogene TRBV3-2) and TRBJ2-1; 8 nucleotides agree with TRBD2. V was clipped by 4 bases and J by 6 bases; unmatched bases: 8. The germline V gene has CDR1 LGHDT and CDR2 YNNKEL (reference sequence). The CDR3 spans 15 residues. CDR3 protein: CASSRLGLVINEQFF. In DNA form, the CDR3 reads TGTGCCAGCAGCCGCTTGGGACTAGTTATCAATGAGCAGTTCTTC.

V usage is TRBV11-3 and J usage is TRBJ1-4, with D tentatively TRBD1 (6 bases). This CDR3 has 13 residues. V was pared by 4 bases and J by 7 bases, with 10 bases between. The germline V gene has CDR1 SGHNT and CDR2 YENEEA. The CDR3 is CASSWGHGEKLFF. CDR3 nucleotide sequence: TGTGCCAGCAGCTGGGGGCACGGTGAAAAACTGTTTTTT.

The CDR3 loop reads CASSDRAEQYV. CDR3 coding DNA: TGTGCCAGCAGTGACAGGGCCGAGCAGTACGTC. The V and J genes are TRBV6-1 and TRBJ2-7, with D possibly matching TRBD1 (5 bases). V was cut by 3 bases and J by 6 bases, with 6 bases left in between. CDR3 length: 11 amino acids. CDR1 is MNHNS, CDR2 SASEGT, per germline.